Following are 15 T cell receptor beta chains from one sample sequenced in a study of shared clonotypes between healthy human individuals (dated by TCRdb to 2020 to 2021). Receptor libraries were prepared by the immunoSEQ multiplex PCR assay. Sourced from immuneACCESS, this table was stored by TCRdb with only in-frame sequences that have V and J called. A share of the clones is absent; for the studies checked, an unresolved V gene accounts for under half, and the remainder has no known explanation. The sample has roughly 770,000 clones on record, around 96% of them singletons. Of the sample, about 0.25% falls within the top ten clones. For the CD8 naive samples, CD45RO-negative cells were positively selected for CCR7, yielding a CD45RA+CCR7+ population from which TemRA cells were excluded. The sample taken for sequencing was naive CD8+ T cells sorted from blood. The meaning of the sample's cell subset or site label: CD45RA+CCR7+. The origin of the receptors is a man aged 25-45 years in good health.

V gene TRBV27 combines with J gene TRBJ1-5, with TRBD1 identical over 7 bases. V lost 2 bases, J lost 6 bases, and 4 bases stayed unmatched. Germline V lookup: CDR1 MNHEY, CDR2 SMNVEV (reference sequence). This CDR3 is 14 amino acids long. CDR3 sequence reads: CASSLRGGVQPQHF. The CDR3 region has the DNA TGTGCCAGCAGTTTACGAGGGGGCGTTCAGCCCCAGCATTTT.

The chain combines TRBV10-3 with TRBJ2-7; TRBD1 matches at 8 bases. V trimming: 4 bases; J trimming: 3 bases; junction bases outside the gene matches: 2. CDR3 length: 13 residues. Germline-derived CDR1 and CDR2 are ENHRY and SYGVKD. The CDR3 sequence: CAISGTGGYEQYF. The DNA for the CDR3 is TGTGCCATCAGTGGCACAGGGGGCTACGAGCAGTACTTC.

The V and J genes are TRBV7-9 and TRBJ1-5; 11 nucleotides match TRBD1. V shed 3 bases, J shed 5 bases, and the junction held 9 bases outside the gene matches. Per germline, CDR1 SEHNR and CDR2 FQNEAQ (reference sequence). The CDR3 contains 17 residues. The CDR3 sequence is CASSLTRTGGYDQPQHF. The CDR3 DNA reads TGTGCCAGCAGCTTGACCCGGACAGGGGGCTATGATCAGCCCCAGCATTTT. Variable domain in full (rest from reference TRBV7-9 and TRBJ1-5): DTGVSQNPRHKITKRGQNVTFRCDPISEHNRLYWYRQTLGQGPEFLTYFQNEAQLEKSRLLSDRFSAERPKGSFSTLEIQRTEQGDSAMYLCASSLTRTGGYDQPQHFGDGTRLSIL.

The chain couples TRBV5-4 to TRBJ2-5; D possibly matches TRBD1 or TRBD2 (5 bases each). This CDR3 contains 14 residues. The V gene's germline CDR1 is SGHNT and CDR2 YYREEE (reference sequence). V was shortened by 4 bases and J by 2 bases, with 12 bases between the two germline ends. The CDR3 here is CASSLKGRQETQYF. CDR3 DNA sequence: TGTGCCAGCAGCCTTAAGGGACGACAAGAGACCCAGTACTTC.

The genes are TRBV5-4 and TRBJ2-2; D unresolved. The germline V and J ends were trimmed by 1 base and 7 bases, with 8 bases remaining between them. CDR1 SGHNT and CDR2 YYREEE come from the germline V gene (reference sequence). The CDR3 has 13 residues. The CDR3 DNA follows: TGTGCCAGCAGCTTGTACGGATACGGGGAGCTGTTTTTT. As protein: CASSLYGYGELFF.

This chain joins TRBV14 and TRBJ2-2; 8 bases agree with TRBD1. Germline values: CDR1 SGHDN, CDR2 FVKESK. V shed 0 bases and J 4 bases; nucleotides not matched to a gene: 7. The CDR3 extends over 17 amino acids. The CDR3 DNA reads as TGTGCCAGCAGCCAAGAGGGGCCCAGGGGGCGCACCGGGGAGCTGTTTTTT. Translating it yields CASSQEGPRGRTGELFF.

V gene TRBV19 combines with J gene TRBJ2-1; TRBD2 might be the D (5 bases). CDR1 and CDR2 from the germline V gene are LNHDA and SQIVND (reference sequence). The CDR3 is 15 residues long. Trimming stripped 1 base from V and 4 bases from J, with 11 bases between. CDR3 DNA sequence: TGTGCCAGTAGTATAGGAGGGCCCTTTTACAATGAGCAGTTCTTC. It yields the protein CASSIGGPFYNEQFF.

The chain carries TRBV28 and TRBJ2-7; 11 bases fit TRBD2. J lost 4 bases, V lost 6 bases, and 5 bases had no gene match. This CDR3 contains 14 residues. Germline CDR1 and CDR2: MDHEN and SYDVKM. DNA for the CDR3: TGTGCCAGCAGCACTAGCGGGAGACCTTACGAGCAGTACTTC. Encoded protein: CASSTSGRPYEQYF.

The chain recombines TRBV4-2 with TRBJ2-1, with 9 nucleotides matching TRBD2. From germline, CDR1 is LGHNA and CDR2 YNFKEQ. The CDR3 length is 17 residues. Trimming took 0 bases from V and 4 from J; bases not matched to a gene: 7. The CDR3 reads CASSQDGGLAGYNEQFF. The CDR3 nucleotides are TGTGCCAGCAGCCAAGACGGGGGACTAGCAGGTTACAATGAGCAGTTCTTC.

V gene TRBV29-1 combines with J gene TRBJ1-1, with TRBD1 matching over 7 bases. CDR1 SQVTM and CDR2 ANQGSEA come from the germline V gene. CDR3 length: 12 amino acids. J gave up 4 bases and V 7 bases, and 6 bases lay outside the gene matches. The CDR3 sequence: CSAIQGSTEAFF. The CDR3 DNA is TGCAGCGCAATACAGGGGTCCACTGAAGCTTTCTTT.

This sequence joins TRBV4-3 and TRBJ1-1, with D hard to call. The V end lost 0 bases, the J end lost 1 base, and 3 bases lay between the germline ends. Germline V gene sequence: CDR1 LGHNA, CDR2 YSLEER. The CDR3 covers 13 residues. Here the CDR3 reads CASSQDGNTEAFF. The CDR3 bases are TGCGCCAGCAGCCAAGACGGGAACACTGAAGCTTTCTTT.

This chain uses TRBV11-2 with TRBJ2-2; TRBD2 matches at 7 bases. V was pared by 1 base and J by 5 bases, with 7 bases of the junction left unmatched. CDR1 is SGHAT and CDR2 is FQNNGV in the germline V gene. CDR3 length: 16 residues. The chain's CDR3 is CASSLGGRARTGELFF. The DNA for the CDR3 is TGTGCCAGCAGCTTAGGGGGGAGGGCCCGAACCGGGGAGCTGTTTTTT.

The V gene is TRBV7-2, the J gene TRBJ2-5; 10 bases map to TRBD2. CDR3 size: 16 residues. Germline V gives CDR1 SGHTA, CDR2 FQGNSA. Losses at the gene ends were 5 bases for V and 5 bases for J; bases not matched to a gene: 11. The CDR3 DNA reads as TGTGCCAGCAGCCCCCTAGCGGGAGCGGCCCCGGAGACCCAGTACTTC. This gives the protein CASSPLAGAAPETQYF.

The count of this clone is one. This rearrangement joins TRBV29-1 to TRBJ2-1; 9 positions agree with TRBD2. The CDR3 is 19 amino acids. Germline V CDR1 and CDR2: SQVTM, ANQGSEA. J gave up 0 bases and V 6 bases, and 18 bases lay outside the gene matches. CDR3 amino acids: CSVGGIRTSERSSYNEQFF. Here the CDR3 DNA reads TGCAGCGTGGGGGGTATTCGGACTAGCGAGAGAAGCTCCTACAATGAGCAGTTCTTC.

The J gene is TRBJ1-2, the V gene TRBV27; the match to TRBD1 covers 7 bases. The germline V gene encodes CDR1 MNHEY and CDR2 SMNVEV (reference sequence). Losses at the gene ends were 6 bases for V and 4 bases for J; bases not matched to a gene: 5. The CDR3 is 13 residues long. The CDR3 DNA reads TGTGCCAGCAGGACAGGGCTGCCCTATGGCTACACCTTC. Protein product: CASRTGLPYGYTF.